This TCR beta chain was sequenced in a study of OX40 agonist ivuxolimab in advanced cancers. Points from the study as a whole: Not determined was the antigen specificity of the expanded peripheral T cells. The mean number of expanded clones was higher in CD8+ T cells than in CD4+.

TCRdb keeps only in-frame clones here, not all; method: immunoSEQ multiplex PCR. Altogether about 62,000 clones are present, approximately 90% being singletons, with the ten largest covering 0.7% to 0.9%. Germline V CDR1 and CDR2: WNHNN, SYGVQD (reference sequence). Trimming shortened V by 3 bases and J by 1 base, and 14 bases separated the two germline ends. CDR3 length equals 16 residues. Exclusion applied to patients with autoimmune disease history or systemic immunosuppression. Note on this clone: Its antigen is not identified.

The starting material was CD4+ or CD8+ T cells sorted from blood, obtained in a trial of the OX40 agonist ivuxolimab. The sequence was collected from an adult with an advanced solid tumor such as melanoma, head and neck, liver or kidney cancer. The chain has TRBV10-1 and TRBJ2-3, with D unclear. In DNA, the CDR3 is TGCGCCAGCAGTGAAAAAAGGGCCTCAGGCACAGATACGCAGTATTTT. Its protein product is CASSEKRASGTDTQYF.